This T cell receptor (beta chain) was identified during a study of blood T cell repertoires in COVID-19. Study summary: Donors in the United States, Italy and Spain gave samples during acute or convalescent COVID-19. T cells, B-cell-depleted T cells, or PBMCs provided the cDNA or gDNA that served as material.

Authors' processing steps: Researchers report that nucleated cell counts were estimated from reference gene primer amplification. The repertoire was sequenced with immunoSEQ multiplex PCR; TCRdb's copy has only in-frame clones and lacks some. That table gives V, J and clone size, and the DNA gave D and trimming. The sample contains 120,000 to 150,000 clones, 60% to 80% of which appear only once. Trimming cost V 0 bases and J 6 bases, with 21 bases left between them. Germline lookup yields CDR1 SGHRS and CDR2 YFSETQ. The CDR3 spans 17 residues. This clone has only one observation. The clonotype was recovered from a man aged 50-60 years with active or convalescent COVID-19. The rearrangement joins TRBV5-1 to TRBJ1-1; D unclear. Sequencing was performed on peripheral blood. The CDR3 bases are TGCGCCAGCAGCTTGGCCACGGCAGGCCCTTCAGGCGCTGAAGCTTTCTTT. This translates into CASSLATAGPSGAEAFF.